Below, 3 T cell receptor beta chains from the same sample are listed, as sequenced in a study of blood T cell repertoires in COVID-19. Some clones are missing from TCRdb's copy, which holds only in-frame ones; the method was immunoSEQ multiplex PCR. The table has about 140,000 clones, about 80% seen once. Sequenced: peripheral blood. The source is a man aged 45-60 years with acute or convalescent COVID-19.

CDR3 amino acids: CASSPSWGTGGLNSGANVLTF. CDR3 nucleotides: TGTGCCAGCTCACCGTCGTGGGGGACAGGTGGTCTCAACTCTGGGGCCAACGTCCTGACTTTC. The chain employs TRBV18 and TRBJ2-6, with TRBD1 matching over 8 bases. The ends lost 3 bases at V and 0 bases at J; junction bases unmatched: 16. Per germline, CDR1 KGHSH and CDR2 LQKENI. CDR3 size: 21 residues.

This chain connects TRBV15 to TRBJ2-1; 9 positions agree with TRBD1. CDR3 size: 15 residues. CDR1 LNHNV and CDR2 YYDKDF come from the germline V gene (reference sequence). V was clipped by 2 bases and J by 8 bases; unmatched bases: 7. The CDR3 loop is CATSRPGQGFHEQFF. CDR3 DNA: TGTGCCACCAGCAGACCGGGACAGGGTTTCCATGAGCAGTTCTTC. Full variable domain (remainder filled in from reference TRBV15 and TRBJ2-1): DAMVIQNPRYQVTQFGKPVTLSCSQTLNHNVMYWYQQKSSQAPKLLFHYYDKDFNNEADTPDNFQSRRPNTSFCFLDIRSPGLGDTAMYLCATSRPGQGFHEQFFGPGTRLTVL.

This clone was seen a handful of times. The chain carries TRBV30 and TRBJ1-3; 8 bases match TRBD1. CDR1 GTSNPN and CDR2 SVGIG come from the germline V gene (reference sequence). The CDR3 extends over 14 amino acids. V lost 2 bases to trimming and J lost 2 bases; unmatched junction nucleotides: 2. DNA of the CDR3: TGTGCCTGGAGTAAGGGACAGGCTGGAAACACCATATATTTT. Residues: CAWSKGQAGNTIYF.